This T cell receptor beta chain was identified in a study of technical replicates of blood from a few donors. Profiled with immunoSEQ multiplex PCR; TCRdb holds only in-frame clones, not every one. The data hold tens of thousands of clones, with approximately 93% observed a single time. About this clone: The junction and the germline gene differ at one end; a read error may be behind it.

Germline CDR1 MGHDK, CDR2 SYGVNS. The CDR3 has 15 amino acids. This receptor was identified in a human donor in good health. Some clones in this sample may be carry-over from other donors' samples. The chain recombines TRBV25-1 with TRBJ1-4; D is possibly TRBD1 (5 bases). The source material was PBMCs. As DNA, the CDR3 is TGTGTCAGCAGTATGGACGGGGGGAAGGTGGGAAAACTGTTTTTT. Translation: CVSSMDGGKVGKLFF.